Listed here are 28 T cell receptor beta chains from one sample, sequenced in a study of spatial heterogeneity in lung cancer (dated by TCRdb to between 2018 and 2020). Receptors were amplified or captured by 5' RACE. Reads for this sample came from a NextSeq 500. TCRdb ran its own pipeline on the public reads, namely fastp trimming at Q25 and MiXCR clone calling, and kept in-frame beta chains. Merged by CDR3 protein, the rows form single entries marked with the most common genes and DNA. Across this sample there are several thousand distinct CDR3 sequences, with around 8.5% seen only once. Of the sample, roughly 4.3% falls within the top ten clones. These receptors have no known antigen. The time point label, as the study defines it: sample taken at primary tumor resection. The paper's findings and limits, for the study overall: The number of expanded intratumoral alpha and beta TCRs correlated with the tumor nonsynonymous mutation count.

This specimen was lung tumor tissue, taken at surgery. These receptors all stem from a male donor with early-stage non-small cell lung cancer.

By share, this clonotype ranks as medium-sized. The chain combines TRBV5-1 with TRBJ2-5, with a tentative D call TRBD2 (5 bases). This CDR3 has 11 amino acids. Trimming shortened V by 5 bases and J by 5 bases, and 7 bases separated the two germline ends. The V gene's germline CDR1 is SGHRS and CDR2 YFSETQ. CDR3 DNA sequence: TGCGCCAGCAGACTAGAGGAGACCCAGTACTTC. Its protein is CASRLEETQYF.

By share, this clonotype ranks as medium-sized. The chain has TRBV24-1 and TRBJ2-2; TRBD2 might be the D (6 bases). The ends were cut back, 7 bases at V and 4 bases at J, with 21 bases in the middle. Germline V gene sequence: CDR1 KGHDR, CDR2 SFDVKD. The CDR3 length is 17 residues. Written as DNA, the CDR3 is TGTGCCACCAGATCAAGCGAAGGGAGGACGGCCACCGGGGAGCTGTTTTTT. Translated, it gives CATRSSEGRTATGELFF.

This clonotype appeared many times. The V and J genes are TRBV20-1 and TRBJ2-7; D possibly matches TRBD1 or TRBD2 (5 bases each). CDR3 length: 14 amino acids. Trimming removed 6 bases from V and 1 base from J, with 16 bases in between. Germline assignment: CDR1 DFQATT and CDR2 SNEGSKA (reference sequence). The CDR3 nucleotides read TGCAGTGCGAGTCCGGGACCTGGTTCCTACGAGCAGTACTTC. It specifies CSASPGPGSYEQYF.

This chain joins TRBV20-1 and TRBJ2-7; 9 bases are a match to TRBD1. V lost 3 bases and J lost 5; bases outside the gene matches: 8. Germline values: CDR1 DFQATT, CDR2 SNEGSKA (reference sequence). This CDR3 has 14 amino acids. The CDR3 reads CSARGTGNMDEQYF. The CDR3 DNA is TGCAGTGCTAGGGGGACAGGGAATATGGACGAGCAGTACTTC.

This clonotype was counted at least ten times. The chain combines TRBV5-1 with TRBJ2-5; D unresolved. The CDR3 contains 13 residues. Trimming left V 4 bases short and J 3 bases short, with 10 bases between. The germline CDR1 and CDR2 sequences are SGHRS and YFSETQ. The chain's CDR3 is CASSPRHEETQYF. CDR3 in DNA: TGCGCCAGCAGCCCCCGACACGAAGAGACCCAGTACTTC.

This clonotype was seen many times. V gene TRBV20-1 combines with J gene TRBJ2-3; 12 bases are a match to TRBD2. The CDR3 runs 18 residues. The V gene end was trimmed by 5 bases and the J gene end by 2 bases; junction bases not matched to a gene: 14. Germline loops: CDR1 DFQATT, CDR2 SNEGSKA (reference sequence). The CDR3 DNA follows: TGCAGTGCTTCCCCCACCCTGACTAGCGGGGGCCCCACAGATACGCAGTATTTT. The encoded protein is CSASPTLTSGGPTDTQYF.

The chain recombines TRBV27 with TRBJ2-6; no reliable D call. Germline CDR1 is MNHEY and CDR2 is SMNVEV (reference sequence). The CDR3 runs to 19 residues. V gave up 4 bases and J gave up 0 bases, with 19 bases separating them. The CDR3 is CASSSRRAQLRSGANVLTF. CDR3 bases: TGTGCCAGCAGTTCCAGACGGGCCCAACTCCGCTCTGGGGCCAACGTCCTGACTTTC.

This clonotype is categorized as medium-sized (0.01 to 0.1%). This chain joins TRBV27 and TRBJ2-7, with 10 bases that match TRBD2. Germline trimming cut 4 bases from V and 4 bases from J; bases unmatched to any gene: 4. The germline gives CDR1 MNHEY, CDR2 SMNVEV (reference sequence). There are 14 residues in the CDR3. The CDR3 loop is CASSSSGSLYEQYF. The CDR3 nucleotides are TGTGCCAGCAGTTCTAGCGGGAGCTTATACGAGCAGTACTTC.

This clonotype is judged medium-sized. The rearrangement uses TRBV5-1 and TRBJ2-1, with 7 bases fitting TRBD2. CDR3 length: 16 residues. The junction had 7 bases not matched to a gene; V was cut back by 4 bases and J by 0 bases. Germline CDR1 SGHRS, CDR2 YFSETQ. The CDR3 coding sequence is TGCGCCAGCAGCAAACGAGGGACTACCTCCTACAATGAGCAGTTCTTC. Its protein is CASSKRGTTSYNEQFF.

This clonotype is deemed medium-sized. The chain joins TRBV7-2 to TRBJ2-1; D assignment may be TRBD1 or TRBD2 (5 bases each). V was clipped by 3 bases and J by 6 bases, with 18 bases between them. The CDR3 has 16 residues. From germline, CDR1 is SGHTA and CDR2 FQGNSA. The CDR3 loop reads CASSLGGTARGNEQFF. The CDR3, as DNA: TGTGCCAGCAGCTTGGGTGGGACCGCCAGAGGCAATGAGCAGTTCTTC.

This clonotype appeared many times. The gene calls are TRBV5-1 and TRBJ2-3; 9 nucleotides match TRBD1. V lost 4 bases and J lost 0; bases outside the gene matches: 3. The CDR3 totals 15 residues. Germline V gene sequence: CDR1 SGHRS, CDR2 YFSETQ. CDR3 sequence: CASSPGQGSTDTQYF. The DNA for the CDR3 is TGCGCCAGCAGCCCCGGACAGGGGAGCACAGATACGCAGTATTTT. The full variable domain, its missing parts supplied by reference TRBV5-1 and TRBJ2-3, is KAGVTQTPRYLIKTRGQQVTLSCSPISGHRSVSWYQQTPGQGLQFLFEYFSETQRNKGNFPGRFSGRQFSNSRSEMNVSTLELGDSALYLCASSPGQGSTDTQYFGPGTRLTVL.

This clonotype has ten or more counts. This sequence joins TRBV5-5 and TRBJ2-5; 12 nucleotides match TRBD2. The CDR3 runs 15 residues. CDR1 is SGHKS and CDR2 is YYEKEE in the germline V gene (reference sequence). V lost 1 base and J lost 5; bases outside the gene matches: 3. In DNA, the CDR3 is TGTGCCAGCAGCTTGACCGGACTAGCGGGGGAGACCCAGTACTTC. Amino acids: CASSLTGLAGETQYF. Full variable domain (remainder filled in from reference TRBV5-5 and TRBJ2-5): DAGVTQSPTHLIKTRGQQVTLRCSPISGHKSVSWYQQVLGQGPQFIFQYYEKEERGRGNFPDRFSARQFPNYSSELNVNALLLGDSALYLCASSLTGLAGETQYFGPGTRLLVL.

This clonotype was observed a handful of times. The V call is TRBV6-5, the J call TRBJ2-5; perhaps D is TRBD1 or TRBD2 (6 bases each). CDR1 is MNHEY and CDR2 is SVGAGI in the germline V gene. This CDR3 is 13 amino acids long. Trimming pared 8 bases from V and 2 bases from J, leaving 12 bases between. The CDR3 DNA sequence: TGTGCCAGCCGGGGGCAGCTACAAGAGACCCAGTACTTC. Translating it yields CASRGQLQETQYF.

By sample share, this clonotype is medium-sized. The V call is TRBV18, the J call TRBJ2-3; 14 positions agree with TRBD2. The CDR3 has 18 residues. V dropped 3 bases and J dropped 6; count of bases not matched to a gene: 11. Germline CDR1 is KGHSH and CDR2 is LQKENI. Here the CDR3 DNA reads TGTGCCAGCTCACCGCTTATGACTAGCGGGAGGGCCTCTGATACGCAGTATTTT. Translated, it gives CASSPLMTSGRASDTQYF. Complete variable domain (other parts from reference TRBV18 and TRBJ2-3): NAGVMQNPRHLVRRRGQEARLRCSPMKGHSHVYWYRQLPEEGLKFMVYLQKENIIDESGMPKERFSAEFPKEGPSILRIQQVVRGDSAAYFCASSPLMTSGRASDTQYFGPGTRLTVL.

This clonotype was found many times. The chain couples TRBV28 to TRBJ1-2, with a tentative D call TRBD1 (5 bases). The ends were cut back, 6 bases at V and 0 bases at J, with 5 bases in the middle. The germline CDR1 and CDR2 sequences are MDHEN and SYDVKM. The CDR3 totals 12 residues. The CDR3 reads CASRGANYGYTF. CDR3 DNA: TGTGCCAGCAGGGGGGCTAACTATGGCTACACCTTC.

This clonotype was seen more than once but under ten times. The chain combines TRBV18 with TRBJ1-1; D gene unclear. The CDR3 is 15 amino acids. V lost 0 bases and J 1 base, leaving 9 bases between the germline ends. Germline V gene lookup returns CDR1 KGHSH and CDR2 LQKENI. The CDR3 nucleotides are TGTGCCAGCTCACCACCGTATCGCCAGAACACTGAAGCTTTCTTT. This translates into CASSPPYRQNTEAFF.

This clonotype is medium-sized by share. The chain recombines TRBV9 with TRBJ2-7; D gene ambiguous. There are 13 residues in the CDR3. Germline loops: CDR1 SGDLS, CDR2 YYNGEE. Trimming left V 3 bases short and J 1 base short, with 8 bases between. The CDR3, as DNA: TGTGCCAGCAGCGGTCGCCAGTCCTACGAGCAGTACTTC. It is translated as CASSGRQSYEQYF.

In its sample, this clonotype is medium-sized. The genes are TRBV20-1 and TRBJ2-4; 8 nucleotides match TRBD1. V dropped 1 base and J dropped 3; count of bases not matched to a gene: 8. Germline CDR1 and CDR2: DFQATT and SNEGSKA (reference sequence). The CDR3 has 16 amino acids. This CDR3 is CSARVQGAKGKNIQYF. CDR3 in DNA: TGCAGTGCTAGAGTCCAGGGGGCTAAAGGCAAAAACATTCAGTACTTC.

This clonotype was observed at least ten times. The chain employs TRBV5-4 and TRBJ1-2; a possible D gene is TRBD1 (5 bases). The CDR3 length is 13 residues. V was trimmed by 1 base and J by 3 bases, leaving 7 bases between them. In germline, CDR1 is SGHNT, CDR2 YYREEE (reference sequence). CDR3 in amino acids: CASSLLGDYGYTF. CDR3 DNA: TGTGCCAGCAGCTTGCTGGGGGACTATGGCTACACCTTC.

This clonotype is termed medium-sized. The gene calls are TRBV7-2 and TRBJ1-3; no definite D call. The CDR3 sequence is 14 residues long. Trimming stripped 1 base from V and 2 bases from J, with 6 bases between. Germline V gene lookup returns CDR1 SGHTA and CDR2 FQGNSA. This chain's CDR3 is CASSLVRAGNTIYF. The CDR3 nucleotides are TGTGCCAGCAGCTTAGTGAGGGCTGGAAACACCATATATTTT.

This clonotype occurred a few times. V is TRBV28 and J is TRBJ1-5, with a weak D call TRBD1 (5 bases). Trimming pared 10 bases from V and 6 bases from J, leaving 13 bases between. Germline loops: CDR1 MDHEN, CDR2 SYDVKM. There are 12 residues in the CDR3. The CDR3 nucleotides read TGTGCCAACACCACGGGGGGTCAGCCCCAGCATTTT. Protein product: CANTTGGQPQHF.

By sample fraction, this clonotype is medium-sized. This chain connects TRBV7-6 to TRBJ2-3; the D is unclear. The CDR3 consists of 16 residues. V lost 1 base and J 4 bases, leaving 15 bases between the germline ends. Germline-derived CDR1 and CDR2 are SGHVS and FNYEAQ. CDR3 sequence (DNA): TGTGCCAGCAGCTTAGTAAGCAGAGGAAGGGCAGATACGCAGTATTTT. Its protein is CASSLVSRGRADTQYF.

In its sample, this clonotype was seen many times. The V gene is TRBV3-1, the J gene TRBJ1-2; no definite D call. CDR3 length: 15 amino acids. Per the germline V gene, CDR1 is LGHDT and CDR2 is YNNKEL (reference sequence). V was clipped by 3 bases and J by 0 bases, with 11 bases between them. The CDR3 protein is CASSQSWGANYGYTF. Written as DNA, the CDR3 is TGTGCCAGCAGCCAGAGTTGGGGAGCTAACTATGGCTACACCTTC.

This clonotype was counted many times. V and J are TRBV6-5 and TRBJ1-1; D is ambiguous. From germline, CDR1 is MNHEY and CDR2 SVGAGI. V lost 2 bases, J lost 5 bases, and 9 bases lay in between. The CDR3 runs to 13 residues. Written as DNA, the CDR3 is TGTGCCAGCAGTTACGGCTGGGGAACTGAAGCTTTCTTT. Its translation is CASSYGWGTEAFF.

This clonotype is medium-sized in the sample. The J gene is TRBJ2-5, the V gene TRBV7-2; D unclear. V was shortened by 1 base and J by 5 bases, with 8 bases between the two germline ends. The CDR3 sequence is 13 residues long. The germline V gene encodes CDR1 SGHTA and CDR2 FQGNSA. The CDR3 protein is CASSLGVWETQYF. The DNA for the CDR3 is TGTGCCAGCAGCTTAGGGGTCTGGGAGACCCAGTACTTC.

There are many counts of this clonotype. The genes are TRBV7-9 and TRBJ1-5; maybe TRBD1 (5 bases). V gave up 5 bases and J gave up 5 bases, with 7 bases separating them. The germline V gene has CDR1 SEHNR and CDR2 FQNEAQ (reference sequence). The CDR3 runs 12 residues. The CDR3 reads CASSRDDQPQHF. The CDR3 DNA follows: TGTGCCAGCAGCCGGGACGATCAGCCCCAGCATTTT.

The gene calls are TRBV29-1 and TRBJ2-1; 7 bases agree with TRBD2. CDR1 and CDR2 from the germline V gene are SQVTM and ANQGSEA. The CDR3 runs 15 residues. The trim removed 1 base at V and 8 bases at J, leaving 11 bases unmatched. CDR3 amino acids: CSVEVSSGYLDEQFF. CDR3 bases: TGCAGCGTTGAAGTGTCTAGCGGATACCTCGATGAGCAGTTCTTC.

This clonotype was counted at least ten times. The chain combines TRBV6-5 with TRBJ1-4; 10 nucleotides agree with TRBD1. The CDR3 is 17 residues long. The V segment lost 6 bases and the J segment 6 bases; nucleotides outside the gene matches: 13. Germline assignment: CDR1 MNHEY and CDR2 SVGAGI. The CDR3 here is CASSPWLTGTGDEKLFF. CDR3 nucleotides: TGTGCCAGCAGCCCATGGTTGACCGGGACAGGGGATGAAAAACTGTTTTTT.